This entry lists 31 T cell receptor beta chains sequenced from one sample in a study of T cell responses to AZD1222 COVID-19 vaccine. Here immunoSEQ multiplex PCR was the method, and the copy in TCRdb shows in-frame clones only, minus some. The table has more than 150,000 clones, approximately 92% seen once. The sample was peripheral blood, taken on day 0 of AZD1222 vaccination. These receptors were obtained from an adult in good health.

This clone has at least ten counts. The chain recombines TRBV12-3 or TRBV12-4 with TRBJ2-5; D is uncertain. Trimming took off 1 base at V and 4 bases at J, with 1 base between the two ends. CDR3 length: 11 amino acids. DNA of the CDR3: TGTGCCAGCAGTTTAGTAGAGACCCAGTACTTC. Translation gives CASSLVETQYF.

The chain is built from TRBV7-9 and TRBJ2-7; a weak D match, TRBD1 (6 bases). Trimming took 6 bases from V and 6 from J, leaving 12 bases between them. The CDR3 has 12 amino acids. Germline assignment: CDR1 SEHNR and CDR2 FQNEAQ (reference sequence). In nucleotides, the CDR3 is TGTGCCAGCAGTCCTGACAGGAGCGAGCAGTACTTC. This encodes CASSPDRSEQYF.

The chain is built from TRBV5-6 and TRBJ2-2; unclear D gene. Germline CDR1 reads SGHDT; CDR2 reads YYEEEE. The ends were cut back, 0 bases at V and 7 bases at J, with 10 bases in the middle. There are 14 residues in the CDR3. Here the CDR3 DNA reads TGTGCCAGCAGCTTGGGCTCCTACGGCGGGGAGCTGTTTTTT. Translation: CASSLGSYGGELFF.

This chain links TRBV28 with TRBJ1-5, with D uncertain. There are 13 residues in the CDR3. V shed 7 bases and J shed 0 bases, with 7 bases lying between them. The V gene's germline CDR1 is MDHEN and CDR2 SYDVKM. CDR3 sequence (DNA): TGTGCCAGCACCCGATATAGCAATCAGCCCCAGCATTTT. Translation: CASTRYSNQPQHF. Complete variable domain (other parts from reference TRBV28 and TRBJ1-5): DVKVTQSSRYLVKRTGEKVFLECVQDMDHENMFWYRQDPGLGLRLIYFSYDVKMKEKGDIPEGYSVSREKKERFSLILESASTNQTSMYLCASTRYSNQPQHFGDGTRLSIL.

In DNA form, the CDR3 reads TGTGCCAGCAGTGAATTGGAAATCGAATTGGGGGCAGGGGAGGGCTACACCTTC. This translates into CASSELEIELGAGEGYTF. V and J are TRBV2 and TRBJ1-2, with D tentatively TRBD1 (6 bases). The V gene lost 2 bases and the J gene lost 8 bases, with 27 bases spanning the gap. CDR3 length equals 18 residues. The germline V gene has CDR1 SNHLY and CDR2 FYNNEI.

This clone was counted once. The V gene is TRBV18, the J gene TRBJ1-2; the D gene is possibly TRBD1 (5 bases). Trimming stripped 2 bases from V and 8 bases from J, with 15 bases between. The germline gives CDR1 KGHSH, CDR2 LQKENI. The CDR3 contains 14 residues. The CDR3 coding sequence is TGTGCCAGCTCACCAGTCAGGGAACCTAGCGGCTACACCTTC. It yields the protein CASSPVREPSGYTF.

The CDR3 DNA follows: TGTGCCAGCAGCTCCTACAGGGGAGAGTCTGGAAACACCATATATTTT. Residues: CASSSYRGESGNTIYF. The chain links TRBV11-2 to TRBJ1-3, with TRBD1 identical over 7 bases. The CDR3 has 16 amino acids. Germline trimming cut 4 bases from V and 1 base from J; bases unmatched to any gene: 7. Germline V gives CDR1 SGHAT, CDR2 FQNNGV.

The chain employs TRBV7-2 and TRBJ1-1; 7 nucleotides agree with TRBD1. The CDR3 runs 14 residues. Trimming took 5 bases from V and 5 from J; bases not matched to a gene: 8. From germline, CDR1 is SGHTA and CDR2 FQGNSA. CDR3 region: CASSTSSGGTEAFF. The CDR3 nucleotides are TGTGCCAGCAGCACTTCGTCAGGGGGTACTGAAGCTTTCTTT.

V gene TRBV2 combines with J gene TRBJ1-5; TRBD1 agrees at 7 bases. Germline V gene lookup returns CDR1 SNHLY and CDR2 FYNNEI. The junction had 8 bases not matched to a gene; V was cut back by 7 bases and J by 2 bases. CDR3 size: 15 residues. The CDR3 DNA reads TGTGCCAGCAAGGAAAACAGGGGTGGCAATCAGCCCCAGCATTTT. Its protein is CASKENRGGNQPQHF.

The chain uses TRBV27 and TRBJ2-7, with TRBD1 matching 7 bases. The V and J ends lost 2 bases and 7 bases, in that order; junction bases with no gene match: 8. The CDR3 is made up of 14 amino acids. CDR1 is MNHEY and CDR2 is SMNVEV in the germline V gene (reference sequence). CDR3 DNA sequence: TGTGCCAGCAGTTTACGTAGGGGGCTAGAAGAGCAGTACGTC. This gives the protein CASSLRRGLEEQYV.

The rearrangement joins TRBV28 to TRBJ1-2; perhaps TRBD1 as D (6 bases). V was cut by 7 bases and J by 8 bases, with 29 bases left in between. Per the germline V gene, CDR1 is MDHEN and CDR2 is SYDVKM. The CDR3 totals 17 residues. CDR3 sequence (DNA): TGTGCCAGCATCACAAATGTGTGGCATTCGGGGGGCGAGGGCTACACCTTC. Its protein is CASITNVWHSGGEGYTF.

This clone occurred once. The chain links TRBV12-5 to TRBJ1-2; D unresolved. This CDR3 contains 12 residues. V shed 7 bases and J shed 5 bases, with 11 bases lying between them. Germline CDR1 and CDR2: LGHNT and FRNRAP. Written as DNA, the CDR3 is TGTGCTAGTGTTGGGCAGACGTATGGCTACACCTTC. Residues: CASVGQTYGYTF.

V usage is TRBV27 and J usage is TRBJ1-2, with D unresolved. CDR1 is MNHEY, CDR2 SMNVEV, per germline (reference sequence). The V end lost 8 bases, the J end lost 1 base, and 11 bases lay between the germline ends. The CDR3 has 13 residues. The CDR3 sequence: CASGPTDNYGYTF. The CDR3 nucleotides read TGTGCCAGCGGACCCACTGATAACTATGGCTACACCTTC.

V gene TRBV4-1 combines with J gene TRBJ1-5; the D is unclear. Deletions cut 5 bases from V and 0 bases from J, with 17 bases between. This CDR3 is built from 17 residues. CDR1 and CDR2 (germline): MGHRA, YSYEKL. The CDR3 sequence: CASSSQPYPFSNQPQHF. The CDR3 region has the DNA TGCGCCAGCAGCTCCCAGCCTTATCCCTTTAGCAATCAGCCCCAGCATTTT.

The chain carries TRBV6-5 and TRBJ2-7, with D possibly being TRBD1 or TRBD2 (5 bases each). V lost 2 bases to trimming and J lost 2 bases, with 10 bases between them. Germline V gives CDR1 MNHEY, CDR2 SVGAGI. The CDR3 covers 14 residues. CDR3 DNA: TGTGCCAGCAGTTACGGGGCGGGCCCCTACGAGCAGTACTTC. Amino acids: CASSYGAGPYEQYF.

A remark on this clone: A read error may account for a junction end that differs from germline. The genes are TRBV7-7 and TRBJ1-5; D is unresolved. The CDR3 length is 18 residues. CDR1 SSHAT and CDR2 FNYEAQ come from the germline V gene (reference sequence). The CDR3 DNA is TGTGCTAGCAGCTTAGCGTTCGGGAAGTACTATAGCAATCAGCCCCAGCATTTT. Translated: CASSLAFGKYYSNQPQHF.

The sample holds a few counts of this clone. The chain is built from TRBV7-2 and TRBJ1-3; TRBD1 is a possible D gene (5 bases). The CDR3 is 15 amino acids. V gave up 1 base and J gave up 3 bases, with 10 bases separating them. Germline V gene lookup returns CDR1 SGHTA and CDR2 FQGNSA. CDR3 coding DNA: TGTGCCAGCAGCTTAGGAGGACATTATGGAAACACCATATATTTT. Translating gives CASSLGGHYGNTIYF. Drawing the rest from reference TRBV7-2 and TRBJ1-3, the complete variable domain is GAGVSQSPSNKVTEKGKDVELRCDPISGHTALYWYRQSLGQGLEFLIYFQGNSAPDKSGLPSDRFSAERTGGSVSTLTIQRTQQEDSAVYLCASSLGGHYGNTIYFGEGSWLTVV.

The V call is TRBV7-9, the J call TRBJ1-1; TRBD1 is a possible D gene (5 bases). Germline V gene data show CDR1 as SEHNR and CDR2 as FQNEAQ (reference sequence). Trimming removed 4 bases at V and 2 bases at J, with 14 bases between. The length of the CDR3 is 15 residues. The CDR3 sequence: CASSSGTYTNTEAFF. CDR3 DNA sequence: TGTGCCAGCAGCTCCGGGACCTACACAAACACTGAAGCTTTCTTT.

This chain uses TRBV7-2 with TRBJ1-2; D unclear. CDR1 SGHTA and CDR2 FQGNSA come from the germline V gene. The length of the CDR3 is 15 residues. Trimming stripped 0 bases from V and 4 bases from J, with 12 bases between. The CDR3 DNA is TGTGCCAGCAGCTTAGCGCGGCCGCGGCCCTATGGCTACACCTTC. It codes for CASSLARPRPYGYTF.

The chain is built from TRBV3-1 (or the pseudogene TRBV3-2) and TRBJ2-7; 8 bases align to TRBD2. J gave up 0 bases and V 3 bases, and 7 bases lay outside the gene matches. Germline CDR1 reads LGHDT; CDR2 reads YNNKEL (reference sequence). The CDR3 sequence is 16 residues long. CDR3 nucleotides: TGTGCCAGCAGCCAGGCACTAGCGGTCGGCTCCTACGAGCAGTACTTC. As protein: CASSQALAVGSYEQYF.

The chain is built from TRBV6-5 and TRBJ2-7, with D perhaps TRBD1 or TRBD2 (6 bases each). This CDR3 region has 13 residues. Germline lookup yields CDR1 MNHEY and CDR2 SVGAGI. Trimming took 11 bases from V and 0 from J, leaving 14 bases between them. CDR3 protein: CAAGAGSSYEQYF. For the CDR3, the DNA is TGTGCCGCAGGGGCGGGGAGCTCCTACGAGCAGTACTTC.

This sequence joins TRBV5-6 and TRBJ2-3; the match to TRBD1 covers 9 bases. This CDR3 spans 16 amino acids. The junction had 8 bases not matched to a gene; V was cut back by 4 bases and J by 2 bases. Germline V gives CDR1 SGHDT, CDR2 YYEEEE. This chain's CDR3 is CASSQTGTGPTDTQYF. The CDR3 DNA follows: TGTGCCAGCAGCCAAACCGGGACAGGGCCCACAGATACGCAGTATTTT.

V is TRBV5-6 and J is TRBJ2-1; 9 bases fit TRBD1. V shed 5 bases, J shed 7 bases, and the junction held 16 bases outside the gene matches. This CDR3 is 17 amino acids long. Germline loops: CDR1 SGHDT, CDR2 YYEEEE. Written as DNA, the CDR3 is TGTGCCAGCAGTCCCTATAGAGGGACAGGGAGAAGAAATGAGCAGTTCTTC. Protein sequence: CASSPYRGTGRRNEQFF.

The CDR3 here is CASSLAAQADNYGYTF. The CDR3 bases are TGTGCCAGCAGCTTAGCGGCGCAGGCGGATAACTATGGCTACACCTTC. This chain joins TRBV7-9 and TRBJ1-2, with D unresolved. Between the trimmed V and J ends, which lost 0 bases and 1 base, there was a span of 12 bases. Germline values: CDR1 SEHNR, CDR2 FQNEAQ (reference sequence). This CDR3 region has 16 residues.

This rearrangement joins TRBV18 to TRBJ1-6; 7 bases line up with TRBD1. The CDR3 has 15 residues. V trimming: 3 bases; J trimming: 5 bases; junction bases outside the gene matches: 4. Germline values: CDR1 KGHSH, CDR2 LQKENI. For the CDR3, the DNA is TGTGCCAGCTCACCCCAGGGGGTTGATAATTCACCCCTCCACTTT. Protein: CASSPQGVDNSPLHF.

The V call is TRBV9, the J call TRBJ2-3, with D unresolved. Trimming left V 0 bases short and J 3 bases short, with 17 bases between. This CDR3 has 17 amino acids. Germline V gene lookup returns CDR1 SGDLS and CDR2 YYNGEE. CDR3 nucleotides: TGTGCCAGCAGCGTAGCTCCAGACCAAGTAGGTACAGATACGCAGTATTTT. As protein: CASSVAPDQVGTDTQYF.

The chain has TRBV7-2 and TRBJ1-1; D may be TRBD1 (6 bases). This CDR3 has 14 amino acids. The germline gives CDR1 SGHTA, CDR2 FQGNSA. With 5 bases removed from V and 5 bases from J, the gap between germline ends came to 15 bases. Here the CDR3 DNA reads TGTGCCAGCAGCGAGAGGGGGTCAGGAACTGAAGCTTTCTTT. It codes for CASSERGSGTEAFF.

The genes are TRBV10-3 and TRBJ2-5; D is perhaps TRBD2 (7 bases). This CDR3 has 13 residues. The germline V gene encodes CDR1 ENHRY and CDR2 SYGVKD. The V end was cut by 7 bases, the J end by 4 bases, with 13 bases between. The CDR3 loop is CAIMGGARETQYF. The CDR3 region has the DNA TGTGCCATCATGGGGGGGGCAAGAGAGACCCAGTACTTC.

The chain joins TRBV28 to TRBJ1-1, with 7 bases fitting TRBD1. This CDR3 region has 15 residues. V lost 2 bases to trimming and J lost 6 bases; unmatched junction nucleotides: 9. CDR1 and CDR2 (germline): MDHEN, SYDVKM. The DNA for the CDR3 is TGTGCCAGCAGTTTACAGCGCAGGGGGTGGCCTGAAGCTTTCTTT. This encodes CASSLQRRGWPEAFF. Looking up the rest from reference TRBV28 and TRBJ1-1 gives the full variable domain: DVKVTQSSRYLVKRTGEKVFLECVQDMDHENMFWYRQDPGLGLRLIYFSYDVKMKEKGDIPEGYSVSREKKERFSLILESASTNQTSMYLCASSLQRRGWPEAFFGQGTRLTVV.

The chain uses TRBV6-1 and TRBJ1-2; tentatively, D is TRBD1 (5 bases). In germline, CDR1 is MNHNS, CDR2 SASEGT. Trimming left V 2 bases short and J 3 bases short, with 13 bases between. The CDR3 extends over 15 amino acids. This CDR3 is CASSELVQGDYGYTF. The DNA of the CDR3 is TGTGCCAGCAGTGAATTGGTTCAGGGTGACTATGGCTACACCTTC.

As for this clone: At one boundary the junction diverges from the germline segment, which might be a read error. This sequence joins TRBV7-7 and TRBJ2-5, with TRBD1 matching over 10 bases. The CDR3 has 15 residues. Germline V gives CDR1 SSHAT, CDR2 FNYEAQ (reference sequence). The CDR3 spells CASSLDRGYQETQYF. The DNA of the CDR3 is TGTGCTAGCAGCTTGGACAGGGGGTACCAAGAGACCCAGTACTTC.